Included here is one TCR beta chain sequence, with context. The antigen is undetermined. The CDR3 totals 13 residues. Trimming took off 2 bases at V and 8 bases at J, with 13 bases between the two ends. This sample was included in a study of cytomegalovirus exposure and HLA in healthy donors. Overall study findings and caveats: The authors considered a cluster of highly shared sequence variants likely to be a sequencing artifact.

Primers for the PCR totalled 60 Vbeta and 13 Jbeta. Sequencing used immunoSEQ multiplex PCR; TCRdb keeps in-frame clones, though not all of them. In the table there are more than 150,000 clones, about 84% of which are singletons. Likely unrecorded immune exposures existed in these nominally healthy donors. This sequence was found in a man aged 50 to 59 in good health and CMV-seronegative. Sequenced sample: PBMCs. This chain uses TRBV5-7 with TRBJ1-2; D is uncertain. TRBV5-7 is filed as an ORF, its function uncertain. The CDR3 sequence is CASSFVEGGGYTF. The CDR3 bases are TGTGCCAGCAGCTTCGTGGAGGGAGGGGGCTACACCTTC.